Below are 15 T cell receptor beta chains sequenced from a single sample in a study of blood T cell repertoires in COVID-19. Assay used: immunoSEQ multiplex PCR; TCRdb lists only in-frame clones, some missing. The table lists 71,000 or so clones, over 80% of them singletons. Sequences were obtained from peripheral blood. These receptors were obtained from a man in his forties or fifties with active COVID-19.

This sequence joins TRBV30 and TRBJ1-5; D is perhaps TRBD1 (6 bases). V gave up 0 bases and J gave up 6 bases, with 15 bases separating them. The CDR3 runs 15 residues. The germline V gene has CDR1 GTSNPN and CDR2 SVGIG (reference sequence). The CDR3, as DNA: TGTGCCTGGAGTGTTCAACAGGGAAAAGGTCAGCCCCAGCATTTT. It is translated as CAWSVQQGKGQPQHF. The complete variable domain, with remaining parts taken from reference TRBV30 and TRBJ1-5, reads SQTIHQWPATLVQPVGSPLSLECTVEGTSNPNLYWYRQAAGRGLQLLFYSVGIGQISSEVPQNLSASRPQDRQFILSSKKLLLSDSGFYLCAWSVQQGKGQPQHFGDGTRLSIL.

This clone was counted only a few times. The genes are TRBV7-2 and TRBJ1-1; D is unresolved. The CDR3 spans 18 residues. Germline values: CDR1 SGHTA, CDR2 FQGNSA. The V end lost 1 base, the J end lost 0 bases, and 18 bases lay between the germline ends. CDR3 sequence reads: CASSLETIRPGMNTEAFF. The CDR3 DNA reads TGTGCCAGCAGCTTAGAAACTATTCGTCCCGGCATGAACACTGAAGCTTTCTTT.

V gene TRBV10-3 combines with J gene TRBJ1-2, with 7 bases aligning to TRBD1. J was trimmed by 8 bases and V by 7 bases; bases with no gene match: 10. CDR1 and CDR2 (germline): ENHRY, SYGVKD. This CDR3 has 13 amino acids. CDR3 DNA sequence: TGTGCCATCACTCCTACAGGGGTAGGGGGCTACACCTTC. Its protein product is CAITPTGVGGYTF.

The chain carries TRBV7-8 and TRBJ1-3, with 7 nucleotides matching TRBD1. V trimming: 3 bases; J trimming: 0 bases; junction bases outside the gene matches: 8. Per germline, CDR1 SGHVS and CDR2 FQNEAQ. The CDR3 runs to 17 residues. The DNA for the CDR3 is TGTGCCAGCAGCTTGAGGGGGCGAATCTTCTCTGGAAACACCATATATTTT. This translates into CASSLRGRIFSGNTIYF.

CDR3 protein: CASSQSNTPGDKTPYEQYF. The CDR3 DNA sequence: TGCGCCAGCAGTCAATCAAATACCCCTGGGGACAAGACGCCTTACGAGCAGTACTTC. The chain joins TRBV23-1 to TRBJ2-7; D may be TRBD1 (6 bases). TRBV23-1 is an ORF for which the function is uncertain. The CDR3 runs to 19 residues. Trimming removed 0 bases from V and 4 bases from J, with 25 bases in between.

The chain employs TRBV6-6 and TRBJ1-1, with D tentatively TRBD1 (6 bases). Germline CDR1 and CDR2: MNHNY and SVGAGI (reference sequence). Trimming stripped 5 bases from V and 1 base from J, with 14 bases between. CDR3 length: 15 residues. CDR3 coding DNA: TGTGCCAGCAGTAATACAGGGTCGGCGAACACTGAAGCTTTCTTT. This translates into CASSNTGSANTEAFF.

The rearrangement joins TRBV30 to TRBJ1-1; 7 bases line up with TRBD1. There are 12 residues in the CDR3. Looked up from germline, CDR1 is GTSNPN and CDR2 is SVGIG (reference sequence). V lost 4 bases and J lost 7; bases outside the gene matches: 6. CDR3 DNA: TGTGCCTGGAACAGGGGAATAAATGAAGCTTTCTTT. It is translated as CAWNRGINEAFF.

The chain combines TRBV6-1 with TRBJ2-7, with D possibly TRBD2 on 5 matching bases. This CDR3 has 14 residues. The germline CDR1 and CDR2 sequences are MNHNS and SASEGT. V was cut by 3 bases and J by 2 bases, with 11 bases left in between. For the CDR3, the DNA is TGTGCCAGCAGTGATGCGGGCCCGACCTACGAGCAGTACTTC. This gives the protein CASSDAGPTYEQYF.

The CDR3 DNA follows: TGTGCCACCAGCAGACATCAGGGGCACTCCTATAATTCACCCCTCCACTTT. Translated, it gives CATSRHQGHSYNSPLHF. This chain connects TRBV15 to TRBJ1-6, with TRBD1 as a possible D gene (6 bases). Germline-derived CDR1 and CDR2 are LNHNV and YYDKDF (reference sequence). The CDR3 is 17 amino acids. The V end lost 2 bases, the J end lost 0 bases, and 11 bases lay between the germline ends. Combining the CDR3 with reference TRBV15 and TRBJ1-6 gives the whole variable domain DAMVIQNPRYQVTQFGKPVTLSCSQTLNHNVMYWYQQKSSQAPKLLFHYYDKDFNNEADTPDNFQSRRPNTSFCFLDIRSPGLGDTAMYLCATSRHQGHSYNSPLHFGNGTRLTVT.

This chain connects TRBV6-5 to TRBJ1-6; D may be TRBD1 (6 bases). CDR3 size: 16 residues. Germline V gene data show CDR1 as MNHEY and CDR2 as SVGAGI. With 2 bases removed from V and 0 bases from J, the gap between germline ends came to 8 bases. The CDR3 sequence: CASSYDRSSYNSPLHF. CDR3 sequence (DNA): TGTGCCAGCAGTTACGACAGGAGCTCCTATAATTCACCCCTCCACTTT.

The chain links TRBV16 to TRBJ1-1; D uncertain. Germline assignment: CDR1 KGHSY and CDR2 FQNENV. V was pared by 1 base and J by 5 bases, with 17 bases between. The CDR3 is 16 amino acids. CDR3 nucleotide sequence: TGTGCCAGCAGCCAATTATTTGGCGGTACATCAACTGAAGCTTTCTTT. Protein product: CASSQLFGGTSTEAFF.

V and J are TRBV29-1 and TRBJ2-7, with 7 bases matching TRBD1. The CDR3 spans 12 residues. The germline CDR1 and CDR2 sequences are SQVTM and ANQGSEA. Unmatched junction bases numbered 4, after V lost 3 bases and J lost 5 bases. The CDR3 DNA reads as TGCAGCGTTGACCAGGGGGTCAACGAGCAGTACTTC. This codes for CSVDQGVNEQYF.

This clone was recorded only once. The rearrangement uses TRBV28 and TRBJ1-2; D gene ambiguous. The CDR3 runs 13 residues. Germline V CDR1 and CDR2: MDHEN, SYDVKM. V lost 5 bases to trimming and J lost 4 bases, with 11 bases between them. CDR3 DNA: TGTGCCAGCAGTACGGTACAGAGCTATGGCTACACCTTC. As protein: CASSTVQSYGYTF.

There are a few counts of this clone. The chain employs TRBV5-1 and TRBJ1-1; TRBD1 aligns across 8 bases. CDR3 size: 14 residues. V was clipped by 4 bases and J by 2 bases; unmatched bases: 4. Germline CDR1 is SGHRS and CDR2 is YFSETQ. The CDR3 region has the DNA TGCGCCAGCAGCCCAGGACAGGGAAACACTGAAGCTTTCTTT. Protein sequence: CASSPGQGNTEAFF.

This clone was seen once. The chain has TRBV30 and TRBJ2-5; TRBD1 aligns across 8 bases. With 5 bases clipped from V and 3 bases from J, the junction kept 8 bases outside the gene matches. The CDR3 totals 14 residues. Per germline, CDR1 GTSNPN and CDR2 SVGIG (reference sequence). The CDR3 spells CAWAPPGQEETQYF. CDR3 coding DNA: TGTGCCTGGGCCCCCCCGGGACAGGAAGAGACCCAGTACTTC.